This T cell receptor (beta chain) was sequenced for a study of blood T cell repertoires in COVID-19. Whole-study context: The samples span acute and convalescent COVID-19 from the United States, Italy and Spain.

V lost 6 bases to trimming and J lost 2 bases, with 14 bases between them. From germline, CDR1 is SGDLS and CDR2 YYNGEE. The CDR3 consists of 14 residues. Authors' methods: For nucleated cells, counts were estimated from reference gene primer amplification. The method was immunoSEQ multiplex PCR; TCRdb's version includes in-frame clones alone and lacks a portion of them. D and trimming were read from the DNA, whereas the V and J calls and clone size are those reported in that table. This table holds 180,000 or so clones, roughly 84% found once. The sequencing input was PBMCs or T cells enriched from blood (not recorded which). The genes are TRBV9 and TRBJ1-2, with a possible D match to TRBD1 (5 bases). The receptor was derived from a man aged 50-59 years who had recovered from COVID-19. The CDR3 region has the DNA TGTGCCAGCACCCCAGCGACAGTAAACTATGGCTACACCTTC. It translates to CASTPATVNYGYTF. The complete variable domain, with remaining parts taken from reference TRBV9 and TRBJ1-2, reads DSGVTQTPKHLITATGQRVTLRCSPRSGDLSVYWYQQSLDQGLQFLIQYYNGEERAKGNILERFSAQQFPDLHSELNLSSLELGDSALYFCASTPATVNYGYTFGSGTRLTVV.